The rows below give T cell receptor beta chains drawn from one sample of a study of breast tumors, draining lymph nodes, adjacent tissues. One entry per CDR3 protein, called by TCRdb with MiXCR from the multiplex PCR reads. Altogether about 200,000 distinct CDR3 sequences are present, 31% being singletons, with the ten largest covering 4% to 5.5%. Sequencing was done on a sample of axillary lymph node tissue. These receptors all stem from a female donor with breast cancer. Some clones in this sample may be carry-over from other donors' samples. The CDR3 runs from the conserved cysteine through the conserved F or W. The D gene is left open where the match is weak. The size field is filled for only some rows; it gives once, few, many or a size class.

TRBD1	TRBV29-1	TRBJ2-1	many	TGCAGCGTTGAAGATCTTATACAGGGGTCGAATGAGCAGTTCTTC	CSVEDLIQGSNEQFF
.	TRBV19	TRBJ1-6	.	TGTGCCACCGTAGCGGGGGGTTTACGGGAACTCCACTTT	CATVAGGLRELHF
.	TRBV14	TRBJ2-7	.	.	CDSSFYICSARATGSYEQYF
.	TRBV29-1	TRBJ1-2	.	TGCAGCGTAGGGGCAGCAAGGAGCTACGGCTACACCTTC	CSVGAARSYGYTF
.	TRBV5-1	TRBJ2-3	many	TGCGCCAGCAGCCGGGGACATCCAACTAGCACAGATACGCAGTATTTT	CASSRGHPTSTDTQYF
.	TRBV20-1	TRBJ2-3	many	TGCAGTGCTAGAGATTACAGCGGTAACACAGATACGCAGTATTTT	CSARDYSGNTDTQYF
.	TRBV6-2/TRBV6-3	TRBJ2-1	.	TGTGCCAGCAGTTGGGGCCGGGGCACCACCTACAATGAGCAGTTCTTC	CASSWGRGTTYNEQFF
.	TRBV24-1	TRBJ2-7	.	TGTGCCACCAGTGATCCCACAGAATTCCCCTACGAGCAGTACTTC	CATSDPTEFPYEQYF
.	TRBV20-1	TRBJ2-3	many	TGCAGTGCTAGAGCTCCCCTATGGGGAGGAGATACGCAGTATTTT	CSARAPLWGGDTQYF
.	TRBV19	TRBJ2-1	many	TGTGCCAGTAGGATTAGGGGGTACAATGAGCAGTTCTTC	CASRIRGYNEQFF
.	TRBV28	TRBJ1-4	many	TGTGCCAGCAGCTATCCCGGGAGCCAAAATGAAAAACTGTTTTTT	CASSYPGSQNEKLFF
.	TRBV7-9	TRBJ2-6	medium-sized	TGTGCCAGCAGCTTGGGGGCCAACGTCCTGACTTTC	CASSLGANVLTF
.	TRBV29-1	TRBJ2-5	.	TGCAGCGTACAGAAGGCAGCCCAAGAGACCCAGTACTTC	CSVQKAAQETQYF
TRBD2	TRBV28	TRBJ2-3	.	TGTGCCAGCACCCGGGCCCTAGCGGGAGCACGTACGCAGTATTTT	CASTRALAGARTQYF
.	TRBV12-3/TRBV12-4	TRBJ2-2	many	TGTGCCAGCAGTTTGTCCTGGCTCAACACCGGGGAGCTGTTTTTT	CASSLSWLNTGELFF
.	TRBV7-2	TRBJ2-7	.	TGTGCCAGCAGCTTAGGGGGGCCCCCCTACGAGCAGTACTTC	CASSLGGPPYEQYF
.	TRBV7-6	TRBJ2-3	.	TGTGCCGGCAGCTTAGATTGGCAGGCTGAGGATACGCAGTATTTT	CAGSLDWQAEDTQYF
TRBD1	TRBV24-1	TRBJ1-6	.	TGTGCCACCAGTTTAAAAGGACAGGGGGCGCCTGGGAATTCACCCCTCCACTTT	CATSLKGQGAPGNSPLHF
.	TRBV20-1	TRBJ1-4	once	TGCAGTGCTAGAGATATAAGCGGGGATGAAAAACTGTTTTTT	CSARDISGDEKLFF
.	TRBV11-2	TRBJ2-7	many	TGTGCCAGCAGGACGGATTCCTACGAGCAGTACTTC	CASRTDSYEQYF
TRBD2	TRBV11-2	TRBJ2-7	many	TGTGCCAGCAGCTTAGTGGGGTCTGCGGGGGGGCGAAACGAGCAGTACTTC	CASSLVGSAGGRNEQYF
TRBD2	TRBV27	TRBJ2-1	.	TGTGCCAGCAGCGGGAGGACCACCTACAATGAGCAGTTCTTC	CASSGRTTYNEQFF
TRBD2	TRBV6-5	TRBJ2-5	many	TGTGCCTCGGGCGGGAGGCTAGAGACCCAGTACTTC	CASGGRLETQYF
.	TRBV12-5	TRBJ1-5	many	TGTACCCTCAATCAGCCCCAGCATTTT	CTLNQPQHF
.	TRBV29-1	TRBJ2-5	.	TGCAGCGTTCTGCCCTATGAAGGACGGAACCAAGAGACCCAGTACTTC	CSVLPYEGRNQETQYF
TRBD2	TRBV20-1	TRBJ2-2	many	TGCAGTGCTCCCCAAGCGGGAATGAACACCGGGGAGCTGTTTTTT	CSAPQAGMNTGELFF